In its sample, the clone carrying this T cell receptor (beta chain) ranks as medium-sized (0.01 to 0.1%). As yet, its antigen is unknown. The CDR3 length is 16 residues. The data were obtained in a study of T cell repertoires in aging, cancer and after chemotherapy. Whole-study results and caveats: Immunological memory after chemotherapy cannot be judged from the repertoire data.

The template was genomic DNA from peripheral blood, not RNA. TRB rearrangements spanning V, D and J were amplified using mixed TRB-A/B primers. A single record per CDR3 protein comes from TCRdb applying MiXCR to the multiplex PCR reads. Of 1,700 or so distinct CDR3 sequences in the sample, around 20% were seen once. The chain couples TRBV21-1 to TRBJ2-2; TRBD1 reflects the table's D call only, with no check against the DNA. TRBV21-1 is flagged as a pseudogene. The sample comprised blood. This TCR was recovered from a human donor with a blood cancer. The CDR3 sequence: CASSKQGRANTGELFF. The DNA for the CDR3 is TGTGCCAGCAGCAAACAGGGACGAGCGAACACCGGGGAGCTGTTTTTT.